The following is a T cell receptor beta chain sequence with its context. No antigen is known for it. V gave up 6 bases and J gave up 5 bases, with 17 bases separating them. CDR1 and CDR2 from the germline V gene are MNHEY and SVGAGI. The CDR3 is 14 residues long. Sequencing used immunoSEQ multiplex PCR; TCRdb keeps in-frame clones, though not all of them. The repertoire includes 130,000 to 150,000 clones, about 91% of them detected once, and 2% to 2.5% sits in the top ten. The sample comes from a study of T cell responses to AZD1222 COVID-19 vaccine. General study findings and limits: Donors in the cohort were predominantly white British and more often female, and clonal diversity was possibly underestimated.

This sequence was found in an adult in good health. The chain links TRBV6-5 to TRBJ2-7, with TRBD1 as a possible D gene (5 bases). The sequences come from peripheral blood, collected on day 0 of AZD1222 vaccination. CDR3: CASSPGHPRDEQYF. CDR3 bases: TGTGCCAGCAGCCCCGGACACCCCAGAGACGAGCAGTACTTC.